Each of the 22 T cell receptor beta chains below was sequenced from the same sample in a study of T cell changes during pregnancy in multiple sclerosis. Here immunoSEQ multiplex PCR was the method, and the copy in TCRdb shows in-frame clones only, minus some. This table has 58,000 or so clones, 89% appearing once. This specimen consisted of peripheral blood, obtained after pregnancy. These TCRs come from a female donor with multiple sclerosis, enrolled in a pregnancy study.

The chain has TRBV19 and TRBJ1-4, with a possible D match to TRBD1 (6 bases). The germline V gene has CDR1 LNHDA and CDR2 SQIVND (reference sequence). This CDR3 contains 14 residues. Trimming left V 2 bases short and J 5 bases short, with 9 bases between. CDR3 protein: CASSITGQNEKLFF. The CDR3 region has the DNA TGTGCCAGTAGTATAACAGGACAGAATGAAAAACTGTTTTTT.

The chain employs TRBV30 and TRBJ2-3; 15 positions agree with TRBD2. The CDR3 sequence is 14 residues long. Unmatched junction bases numbered 4, after V lost 8 bases and J lost 4 bases. CDR1 and CDR2 (germline): GTSNPN, SVGIG (reference sequence). CDR3 sequence (DNA): TGTGCCGCCCGGACTAGCGGGGGGGCAGATACGCAGTATTTT. Translating gives CAARTSGGADTQYF. Complete variable domain (other parts from reference TRBV30 and TRBJ2-3): SQTIHQWPATLVQPVGSPLSLECTVEGTSNPNLYWYRQAAGRGLQLLFYSVGIGQISSEVPQNLSASRPQDRQFILSSKKLLLSDSGFYLCAARTSGGADTQYFGPGTRLTVL.

The rearrangement uses TRBV19 and TRBJ1-1; 7 bases align to TRBD1. The V gene end was trimmed by 10 bases and the J gene end by 8 bases; junction bases not matched to a gene: 13. Germline CDR1 is LNHDA and CDR2 is SQIVND (reference sequence). The CDR3 is 13 residues long. The CDR3 DNA is TGTGCCACCGCAAACCGGGACAGACTCGAAGCTTTCTTT. It specifies CATANRDRLEAFF. The full variable domain, rest sourced from reference TRBV19 and TRBJ1-1, is DGGITQSPKYLFRKEGQNVTLSCEQNLNHDAMYWYRQDPGQGLRLIYYSQIVNDFQKGDIAEGYSVSREKKESFPLTVTSAQKNPTAFYLCATANRDRLEAFFGQGTRLTVV.

This sequence joins TRBV11-2 and TRBJ2-1, with 10 bases lining up with TRBD1. With V trimmed by 5 bases and J by 8 bases, 3 bases remained unmatched. Germline CDR1 and CDR2: SGHAT and FQNNGV. This CDR3 contains 13 residues. CDR3 in DNA: TGTGCCAGCAGCCCGGACAGGGGGGATGAGCAGTTCTTC. As protein: CASSPDRGDEQFF. The full variable domain, rest sourced from reference TRBV11-2 and TRBJ2-1, is EAGVAQSPRYKIIEKRQSVAFWCNPISGHATLYWYQQILGQGPKLLIQFQNNGVVDDSQLPKDRFSAERLKGVDSTLKIQPAKLEDSAVYLCASSPDRGDEQFFGPGTRLTVL.

The rearrangement joins TRBV9 to TRBJ2-1; 11 bases agree with TRBD2. The junction had 6 bases not matched to a gene; V was cut back by 0 bases and J by 7 bases. There are 16 residues in the CDR3. Germline lookup yields CDR1 SGDLS and CDR2 YYNGEE. The CDR3 sequence is CASSVGVAGGRNEQFF. Written as DNA, the CDR3 is TGTGCCAGCAGCGTAGGGGTAGCGGGGGGGCGGAATGAGCAGTTCTTC.

The sample holds a few counts of this clone. This rearrangement joins TRBV7-8 to TRBJ2-7; TRBD1 aligns across 8 bases. The CDR3 is made up of 15 amino acids. CDR1 SGHVS and CDR2 FQNEAQ come from the germline V gene. The V gene end was trimmed by 1 base and the J gene end by 2 bases; junction bases not matched to a gene: 4. CDR3 sequence: CASSLGTGLTYEQYF. As DNA, the CDR3 is TGTGCCAGCAGCTTAGGGACAGGGCTGACCTACGAGCAGTACTTC.

The V and J genes are TRBV7-7 and TRBJ2-5; 8 bases match TRBD1. This CDR3 has 15 residues. The germline gives CDR1 SSHAT, CDR2 FNYEAQ (reference sequence). The CDR3 region is CASCPTGGSQETQYF. The CDR3 bases are TGTGCTAGCTGCCCTACAGGGGGAAGTCAAGAGACCCAGTACTTC.

The chain recombines TRBV11-2 with TRBJ1-5; weak D call: TRBD1 (6 bases). The CDR3 has 14 residues. V shed 5 bases and J shed 0 bases, with 8 bases lying between them. The germline CDR1 and CDR2 sequences are SGHAT and FQNNGV. This CDR3 is CASSLQGSNQPQHF. DNA for the CDR3: TGTGCCAGCAGCCTACAGGGTAGCAATCAGCCCCAGCATTTT.

The rearrangement links TRBV6-7 to TRBJ1-1, with 7 bases matching TRBD1. TRBV6-7 is designated an ORF whose function remains uncertain. V lost 0 bases and J lost 5; bases outside the gene matches: 21. CDR3 size: 20 residues. CDR3 sequence reads: CASSYSTGRGGGMMSTEAFF. The DNA of the CDR3 is TGTGCCAGCAGTTACTCGACGGGAAGAGGGGGCGGGATGATGAGTACTGAAGCTTTCTTT.

This chain links TRBV7-6 with TRBJ2-3; maybe TRBD2 (7 bases). This CDR3 contains 14 residues. The V and J ends lost 11 bases and 2 bases respectively, with 17 bases between them. The V gene's germline CDR1 is SGHVS and CDR2 FNYEAQ. The CDR3 bases are TGTGCCTCCCTAAGGGGGGGAGCCACAGATACGCAGTATTTT. Residues: CASLRGGATDTQYF.

This sequence joins TRBV11-2 and TRBJ1-1; 7 nucleotides match TRBD1. V gave up 3 bases and J gave up 5 bases; unmatched junction bases: 6. This CDR3 has 14 residues. Per germline, CDR1 SGHAT and CDR2 FQNNGV. DNA for the CDR3: TGTGCCAGCAGCTTTAGGACAGGAGGAACTGAAGCTTTCTTT. Amino acids: CASSFRTGGTEAFF.

The chain uses TRBV6-5 and TRBJ2-7; 9 bases fit TRBD1. Germline values: CDR1 MNHEY, CDR2 SVGAGI. The CDR3 sequence is 15 residues long. V shed 5 bases and J 1 base; nucleotides not matched to a gene: 6. CDR3 DNA: TGTGCCAGCAGTCGGGACAGGGCCACGTCCTACGAGCAGTACTTC. Protein: CASSRDRATSYEQYF.

The chain couples TRBV27 to TRBJ1-2; 10 nucleotides match TRBD1. This CDR3 has 16 residues. V lost 2 bases to trimming and J lost 2 bases; unmatched junction nucleotides: 5. Germline loops: CDR1 MNHEY, CDR2 SMNVEV (reference sequence). The CDR3 loop is CASSLLPGQGNYGYTF. The CDR3 DNA reads TGTGCCAGCAGTTTACTACCGGGACAGGGGAACTATGGCTACACCTTC.

The CDR3 protein is CASSFGDSYYNEQFF. In DNA, the CDR3 is TGTGCCAGCAGCTTCGGGGACAGCTATTACAATGAGCAGTTCTTC. V gene TRBV5-6 combines with J gene TRBJ2-1; 7 nucleotides agree with TRBD1. This CDR3 comprises 15 residues. The trim removed 2 bases at V and 4 bases at J, leaving 6 bases unmatched. Germline V CDR1 and CDR2: SGHDT, YYEEEE.

The chain carries TRBV2 and TRBJ1-4; D gene unclear. Germline lookup yields CDR1 SNHLY and CDR2 FYNNEI. V lost 4 bases and J 5 bases, leaving 8 bases between the germline ends. The CDR3 is 13 amino acids. DNA for the CDR3: TGTGCCAGCAGTGTGTTGTTAAATGAAAAACTGTTTTTT. Translation gives CASSVLLNEKLFF.

The rearrangement joins TRBV2 to TRBJ2-5; 11 nucleotides align to TRBD2. V trimming: 7 bases; J trimming: 1 base; junction bases outside the gene matches: 5. The CDR3 covers 15 residues. The germline CDR1 and CDR2 sequences are SNHLY and FYNNEI. CDR3 sequence: CASIRGTSGQETQYF. CDR3 bases: TGTGCCAGCATACGAGGGACTAGCGGCCAAGAGACCCAGTACTTC.

V and J are TRBV6-5 and TRBJ1-2, with D unclear. The V end lost 8 bases, the J end lost 3 bases, and 13 bases lay between the germline ends. The CDR3 is 13 amino acids. The germline CDR1 and CDR2 sequences are MNHEY and SVGAGI. The CDR3 sequence is CASGEGRDYGYTF. The CDR3, as DNA: TGTGCCAGCGGAGAGGGTAGGGACTATGGCTACACCTTC.

This clone was seen only once. The genes are TRBV6-5 and TRBJ1-4, with D uncertain. CDR1 is MNHEY, CDR2 SVGAGI, per germline. This CDR3 contains 15 residues. Trimming pared 6 bases from V and 8 bases from J, leaving 19 bases between. CDR3 loop: CASSLLSQAGEKLFF. CDR3 coding DNA: TGTGCCAGCAGCCTCCTTTCCCAAGCGGGGGAAAAACTGTTTTTT.

This rearrangement joins TRBV7-9 to TRBJ1-1, with D uncertain. This CDR3 has 14 residues. Germline V gene lookup returns CDR1 SEHNR and CDR2 FQNEAQ (reference sequence). Trimming left V 1 base short and J 10 bases short, with 16 bases between. CDR3 coding DNA: TGTGCCAGCAGCTTAGGGGGAGTTCCGGGTGTAGCTTTCTTT. It yields the protein CASSLGGVPGVAFF.

This clone was detected once. This chain links TRBV7-8 with TRBJ2-6; 8 bases line up with TRBD2. V lost 5 bases and J lost 0; bases outside the gene matches: 15. Germline V lookup: CDR1 SGHVS, CDR2 FQNEAQ. The CDR3 loop spans 20 amino acids. CDR3 nucleotides: TGTGCCAGCAGCCCGGGGGGGTGGGGACTATGGGACTCTGGGGCCAACGTCCTGACTTTC. Translated, it gives CASSPGGWGLWDSGANVLTF. The full variable domain, its missing parts supplied by reference TRBV7-8 and TRBJ2-6, is GAGVSQSPRYKVAKRGQDVALRCDPISGHVSLFWYQQALGQGPEFLTYFQNEAQLDKSGLPSDRFFAERPEGSVSTLKIQRTQQEDSAVYLCASSPGGWGLWDSGANVLTFGAGSRLTVL.

The J gene is TRBJ1-3, the V gene TRBV30; no definite D call. This CDR3 has 13 amino acids. V lost 0 bases and J lost 7, with 10 bases in between. Germline CDR1 reads GTSNPN; CDR2 reads SVGIG (reference sequence). This CDR3 reads CAWSVNNRNTIYF. The CDR3, as DNA: TGTGCCTGGAGTGTAAATAACCGGAACACCATATATTTT.

This chain uses TRBV5-1 with TRBJ1-6, with TRBD1 matching 8 bases. The CDR3 length is 15 residues. V was clipped by 0 bases and J by 7 bases; unmatched bases: 3. The V gene's germline CDR1 is SGHRS and CDR2 YFSETQ. CDR3 protein: CASSLATGENSPLHF. The CDR3 nucleotides read TGCGCCAGCAGCTTGGCGACAGGGGAGAATTCACCCCTCCACTTT.